This TCR beta chain was observed in a study of blood T cell repertoires in COVID-19. Study background: COVID-19 samples, acute and convalescent, were from the United States, Italy and Spain.

CDR1 and CDR2 from the germline V gene are GTSNPN and SVGIG (reference sequence). There are 13 residues in the CDR3. V lost 4 bases and J lost 5; bases outside the gene matches: 5. Assay: immunoSEQ multiplex PCR; the TCRdb copy retains only in-frame clones and omits some. The top ten clones hold less than 30% of a sample with 150,000 or so clones, about 80% of them seen once. The gene calls are TRBV30 and TRBJ1-2, with 9 bases fitting TRBD1. The source material was peripheral blood. This sequence originates from a woman in her fifties or sixties with acute or convalescent COVID-19. The CDR3: CAWMKQGAYGYTF. Written as DNA, the CDR3 is TGTGCCTGGATGAAACAGGGGGCTTATGGCTACACCTTC.